These 29 T cell receptor beta chains were sequenced from one sample in a study of graft-versus-host responses after intestinal transplantation. The antigens these receptors bind are not known. The protocol was immunoSEQ multiplex PCR, while the TCRdb copy is restricted to in-frame clones and leaves out a portion. The sample includes roughly 120,000 clones, approximately 95% seen only once; the top ten take approximately 0.11%. Sequenced here: unstimulated CD4+ T cells sorted from spleen or lymph node cells, sampled before intestinal transplant. These receptors all come from a human donor who received an intestinal transplant.

The rearrangement joins TRBV18 to TRBJ1-3; TRBD1 aligns across 7 bases. The CDR3 spans 18 residues. Germline CDR1 is KGHSH and CDR2 is LQKENI. V trimming: 1 base; J trimming: 0 bases; junction bases outside the gene matches: 9. The CDR3 reads CASSPLPRTGDSGNTIYF. The CDR3 DNA sequence: TGTGCCAGCTCACCACTCCCACGGACAGGTGACTCTGGAAACACCATATATTTT. Filled out from reference TRBV18 and TRBJ1-3, the complete variable domain reads NAGVMQNPRHLVRRRGQEARLRCSPMKGHSHVYWYRQLPEEGLKFMVYLQKENIIDESGMPKERFSAEFPKEGPSILRIQQVVRGDSAAYFCASSPLPRTGDSGNTIYFGEGSWLTVV.

The CDR3 is CASSMGKTQPQHF. In DNA form, the CDR3 reads TGTGCCAGTAGTATGGGTAAGACTCAGCCCCAGCATTTT. The chain carries TRBV19 and TRBJ1-5; D is unclear. Per germline, CDR1 LNHDA and CDR2 SQIVND (reference sequence). There are 13 residues in the CDR3. Trimming took off 3 bases at V and 6 bases at J, with 9 bases between the two ends.

The chain links TRBV2 to TRBJ2-1; unclear D gene. This CDR3 is 12 amino acids long. Germline V lookup: CDR1 SNHLY, CDR2 FYNNEI. Trimming removed 7 bases from V and 3 bases from J, with 7 bases in between. The CDR3: CASNGYYNEQFF. The DNA of the CDR3 is TGTGCCAGCAATGGGTACTACAATGAGCAGTTCTTC.

The chain has TRBV11-3 and TRBJ2-3; no firm D call. V shed 3 bases and J shed 0 bases, with 7 bases lying between them. The CDR3 contains 14 residues. Per the germline V gene, CDR1 is SGHNT and CDR2 is YENEEA. The CDR3 reads CASSFDVSTDTQYF. In DNA form, the CDR3 reads TGTGCCAGCAGCTTTGACGTAAGCACAGATACGCAGTATTTT.

V usage is TRBV7-2 and J usage is TRBJ2-7; possibly TRBD1 for D (5 bases). CDR1 is SGHTA, CDR2 FQGNSA, per germline. The CDR3 runs to 13 residues. V dropped 3 bases and J dropped 4 bases, with 10 bases sitting between them. The CDR3 DNA reads as TGTGCCAGCAGCTTTCGACAGCCATACGAGCAGTACTTC. This codes for CASSFRQPYEQYF.

J is TRBJ2-3 and V is TRBV4-1, with 7 bases identical to TRBD1. CDR3 length: 15 residues. The V gene end was trimmed by 4 bases and the J gene end by 5 bases; junction bases not matched to a gene: 9. The germline V gene has CDR1 MGHRA and CDR2 YSYEKL. As DNA, the CDR3 is TGCGCCAGCAGCCGAGAGACAGGGCCTTTAGATACGCAGTATTTT. Protein: CASSRETGPLDTQYF.

CDR3 nucleotide sequence: TGTGCCAGCAGTTACGAGGGAACCACAGATACGCAGTATTTT. It translates to CASSYEGTTDTQYF. V gene TRBV6-5 combines with J gene TRBJ2-3; D possibly corresponds to TRBD2 (5 bases). Trimming removed 2 bases at V and 2 bases at J, with 8 bases between. The germline V gene has CDR1 MNHEY and CDR2 SVGAGI. The CDR3 covers 14 residues.

J is TRBJ2-1 and V is TRBV6-5, with D uncertain. The V gene lost 0 bases and the J gene lost 1 base, with 7 bases spanning the gap. CDR1 MNHEY and CDR2 SVGAGI come from the germline V gene. The CDR3 has 15 residues. In DNA, the CDR3 is TGTGCCAGCAGTTACTCGGGAATTTCCTACAATGAGCAGTTCTTC. It is translated as CASSYSGISYNEQFF.

The chain combines TRBV6-5 with TRBJ1-4; 7 nucleotides agree with TRBD1. The germline CDR1 and CDR2 sequences are MNHEY and SVGAGI. Trimming at V came to 9 bases and at J to 0 bases, leaving 7 bases not matched to a gene. The CDR3 contains 15 residues. The CDR3 protein is CASKQDRATNEKLFF. CDR3 nucleotide sequence: TGTGCCAGTAAGCAAGACAGGGCAACTAATGAAAAACTGTTTTTT.

The J gene is TRBJ2-1, the V gene TRBV7-9, with D maybe TRBD2 (6 bases). Germline V gene sequence: CDR1 SEHNR, CDR2 FQNEAQ (reference sequence). Trimming cost V 5 bases and J 10 bases, with 9 bases left between them. The CDR3 loop spans 11 amino acids. For the CDR3, the DNA is TGTGCCAGCAGCCAGGAGGGGGAGCAGTTCTTC. It yields the protein CASSQEGEQFF.

The chain combines TRBV5-6 with TRBJ2-3, with D uncertain. The CDR3 is 12 residues long. V was cut by 4 bases and J by 8 bases, with 11 bases left in between. Germline loops: CDR1 SGHDT, CDR2 YYEEEE. CDR3 DNA sequence: TGTGCCAGCAGCCTTCCCCCCGGTACGCAGTATTTT. The encoded protein is CASSLPPGTQYF. Variable domain in full (rest from reference TRBV5-6 and TRBJ2-3): DAGVTQSPTHLIKTRGQQVTLRCSPKSGHDTVSWYQQALGQGPQFIFQYYEEEERQRGNFPDRFSGHQFPNYSSELNVNALLLGDSALYLCASSLPPGTQYFGPGTRLTVL.

The J gene is TRBJ1-2, the V gene TRBV5-1; no clear D gene. This CDR3 is built from 15 residues. Germline CDR1 is SGHRS and CDR2 is YFSETQ. V was cut by 0 bases and J by 5 bases, with 14 bases left in between. The CDR3 nucleotides read TGCGCCAGCAGCTTGGGAACCGCCGGGGAATATGGCTACACCTTC. Its protein is CASSLGTAGEYGYTF.

V usage is TRBV2 and J usage is TRBJ1-2; D not resolved. Trimming stripped 5 bases from V and 0 bases from J, with 10 bases between. This CDR3 comprises 14 residues. The V gene's germline CDR1 is SNHLY and CDR2 FYNNEI. This CDR3 is CASSQTGTNYGYTF. DNA of the CDR3: TGTGCCAGCAGTCAGACCGGGACTAACTATGGCTACACCTTC.

This chain joins TRBV27 and TRBJ2-3; D not resolved. Germline CDR1 and CDR2: MNHEY and SMNVEV (reference sequence). V was shortened by 8 bases and J by 4 bases, with 13 bases between the two germline ends. This CDR3 has 13 amino acids. This CDR3 reads CASGPSWADTQYF. CDR3 DNA sequence: TGTGCCAGCGGACCAAGTTGGGCAGATACGCAGTATTTT.

V gene TRBV10-1 combines with J gene TRBJ2-5; D unresolved. The assigned J gene may be wrong: the sequence end matches TRBJ2-7 better. The CDR3 has 14 amino acids. Germline CDR1 reads WNHNN; CDR2 reads SYGVQD (reference sequence). The CDR3: CASSESLGSYEQYF. The DNA for the CDR3 is TGCGCCAGCAGTGAGTCGTTAGGCTCCTACGAGCAGTACTTC.

The rearrangement uses TRBV6-5 and TRBJ2-7; 9 nucleotides match TRBD1. This CDR3 comprises 15 residues. The germline CDR1 and CDR2 sequences are MNHEY and SVGAGI. V lost 0 bases to trimming and J lost 4 bases; unmatched junction nucleotides: 4. In nucleotides, the CDR3 is TGTGCCAGCAGTTACTCGGGGACAGGGCGTTACGAGCAGTACTTC. It specifies CASSYSGTGRYEQYF.

The V call is TRBV5-6, the J call TRBJ1-1; weak D call: TRBD1 (6 bases). The V end lost 4 bases, the J end lost 4 bases, and 11 bases lay between the germline ends. The V gene's germline CDR1 is SGHDT and CDR2 YYEEEE. The length of the CDR3 is 13 residues. Here the CDR3 reads CASSIIRGTEAFF. CDR3 nucleotide sequence: TGTGCCAGCAGCATAATCAGGGGCACTGAAGCTTTCTTT.

This chain uses TRBV10-3 with TRBJ1-5, with 8 bases that match TRBD1. The junction had 7 bases not matched to a gene; V was cut back by 3 bases and J by 9 bases. The germline CDR1 and CDR2 sequences are ENHRY and SYGVKD. There are 14 residues in the CDR3. The CDR3 DNA reads TGTGCCATCAGTGATGGACAGGGCGTAAGGCCCCAGCATTTT. Its protein product is CAISDGQGVRPQHF.

The chain uses TRBV6-5 and TRBJ2-4, with 7 bases that match TRBD1. The V gene's germline CDR1 is MNHEY and CDR2 SVGAGI. Losses at the gene ends were 0 bases for V and 2 bases for J; bases not matched to a gene: 1. CDR3 length: 15 amino acids. The DNA of the CDR3 is TGTGCCAGCAGTTACTCGACAGGGACCAAAAACATTCAGTACTTC. This sequence encodes CASSYSTGTKNIQYF.

The chain carries TRBV7-9 and TRBJ2-1; a weak D match, TRBD2 (6 bases). Germline loops: CDR1 SEHNR, CDR2 FQNEAQ (reference sequence). V lost 5 bases, J lost 10 bases, and 12 bases lay in between. This CDR3 is 12 amino acids long. CDR3 DNA sequence: TGTGCCAGCAGCAAGCAGGAGGGCGAGCAGTTCTTC. Protein product: CASSKQEGEQFF.

The J gene is TRBJ1-4, the V gene TRBV2, with 9 bases that match TRBD1. The CDR3 totals 14 residues. CDR1 and CDR2 from the germline V gene are SNHLY and FYNNEI. V was pared by 5 bases and J by 8 bases, with 6 bases of the junction left unmatched. CDR3 DNA: TGTGCCAGCAGTCGGACAGGGGCGAGAGAAAAACTGTTTTTT. Amino acids: CASSRTGAREKLFF.

The table lists this clone with a count of one. The chain employs TRBV7-3 and TRBJ2-3, with 7 bases that match TRBD2. J was trimmed by 2 bases and V by 9 bases; bases with no gene match: 8. The germline CDR1 and CDR2 sequences are SGHTA and FQGTGA. CDR3 length: 14 residues. The CDR3 sequence is CASGASGNTDTQYF. Written as DNA, the CDR3 is TGTGCCAGTGGGGCTAGCGGCAACACAGATACGCAGTATTTT. Looking up the rest from reference TRBV7-3 and TRBJ2-3 gives the full variable domain: GAGVSQTPSNKVTEKGKYVELRCDPISGHTALYWYRQSLGQGPEFLIYFQGTGAADDSGLPNDRFFAVRPEGSVSTLKIQRTERGDSAVYLCASGASGNTDTQYFGPGTRLTVL.

This chain joins TRBV7-6 and TRBJ2-5; TRBD1 matches at 8 bases. V lost 7 bases and J lost 4; bases outside the gene matches: 2. The CDR3 has 12 amino acids. CDR1 is SGHVS, CDR2 FNYEAQ, per germline. The CDR3 nucleotides read TGTGCCAGCACCACAGGGGGAGAGACCCAGTACTTC. It encodes CASTTGGETQYF.

The chain joins TRBV29-1 to TRBJ2-5; D is possibly TRBD1 (7 bases). CDR3 length: 12 amino acids. V dropped 5 bases and J dropped 5 bases, with 12 bases sitting between them. The germline V gene has CDR1 SQVTM and CDR2 ANQGSEA. The CDR3: CSVQGGGETQYF. The CDR3 DNA reads as TGCAGCGTTCAGGGGGGTGGTGAGACCCAGTACTTC. The full variable domain, in which reference TRBV29-1 and TRBJ2-5 provide the parts outside the CDR3, is SAVISQKPSRDICQRGTSLTIQCQVDSQVTMMFWYRQQPGQSLTLIATANQGSEATYESGFVIDKFPISRPNLTFSTLTVSNMSPEDSSIYLCSVQGGGETQYFGPGTRLLVL.

V and J are TRBV25-1 and TRBJ2-1; D may be TRBD1 (5 bases). Per germline, CDR1 MGHDK and CDR2 SYGVNS. CDR3 length: 13 amino acids. V dropped 3 bases and J dropped 7 bases, with 10 bases sitting between them. CDR3 region: CASSEGRENEQFF. The CDR3 coding sequence is TGTGCCAGCAGTGAGGGCAGGGAAAATGAGCAGTTCTTC.

This chain links TRBV5-6 with TRBJ2-5; no reliable D call. Between the trimmed V and J ends, which lost 0 bases and 5 bases, there was a span of 11 bases. The CDR3 spans 14 residues. Germline CDR1 and CDR2: SGHDT and YYEEEE. As DNA, the CDR3 is TGTGCCAGCAGCTTGGAATTAAGTAGGGAGACCCAGTACTTC. Translating gives CASSLELSRETQYF.

This chain connects TRBV19 to TRBJ2-7, with 9 bases matching TRBD1. This CDR3 contains 16 residues. V trimming: 4 bases; J trimming: 3 bases; junction bases outside the gene matches: 10. Per germline, CDR1 LNHDA and CDR2 SQIVND (reference sequence). CDR3: CASSTDVGQGFYEQYF. The CDR3 nucleotides are TGTGCCAGTAGTACCGACGTGGGACAGGGATTCTACGAGCAGTACTTC. Based on the CDR3 plus reference TRBV19 and TRBJ2-7, the full variable domain is DGGITQSPKYLFRKEGQNVTLSCEQNLNHDAMYWYRQDPGQGLRLIYYSQIVNDFQKGDIAEGYSVSREKKESFPLTVTSAQKNPTAFYLCASSTDVGQGFYEQYFGPGTRLTVT.

This chain uses TRBV18 with TRBJ1-1; TRBD1 agrees at 7 bases. The CDR3 is 13 amino acids. The junction had 4 bases not matched to a gene; V was cut back by 3 bases and J by 6 bases. CDR1 KGHSH and CDR2 LQKENI come from the germline V gene. Here the CDR3 reads CASSPSGQSEAFF. DNA of the CDR3: TGTGCCAGCTCACCGTCGGGACAGTCTGAAGCTTTCTTT.

V usage is TRBV6-5 and J usage is TRBJ2-4, with D possibly TRBD2 on 5 matching bases. Germline V gene data show CDR1 as MNHEY and CDR2 as SVGAGI. Trimming left V 3 bases short and J 6 bases short, with 9 bases between. CDR3 size: 13 residues. CDR3 bases: TGTGCCAGCAGTTATGTTGCGGGAAACATTCAGTACTTC. Translated: CASSYVAGNIQYF.